This T cell receptor beta chain is drawn from a study of radiation and T cells in renal cell carcinoma. Study context: Nephrectomy followed 15 Gy stereotactic body radiation by 4 weeks.

Time point noted: baseline pretreatment blood. The treatment: 15 Gy SBRT to primary tumor, nephrectomy 4 weeks later. Here immunoSEQ multiplex PCR was the method, and the copy in TCRdb shows in-frame clones only, minus some. The sample has 150,000 or so clones; 88% are singletons. There are 13 residues in the CDR3. Looked up from germline, CDR1 is SGHTA and CDR2 is FQGTGA. The J segment lost 3 bases and the V segment lost 5 bases, leaving 1 base of the junction unmatched. The gene calls are TRBV7-3 and TRBJ1-5, with TRBD1 identical over 7 bases. The source is a woman in her sixties or seventies with renal cell carcinoma. Specimen: blood, collected from a patient whose treatment included radiotherapy and nephrectomy. The DNA for the CDR3 is TGTGCCAGCAGCGAGGGGGCCAATCAGCCCCAGCATTTT. It codes for CASSEGANQPQHF.